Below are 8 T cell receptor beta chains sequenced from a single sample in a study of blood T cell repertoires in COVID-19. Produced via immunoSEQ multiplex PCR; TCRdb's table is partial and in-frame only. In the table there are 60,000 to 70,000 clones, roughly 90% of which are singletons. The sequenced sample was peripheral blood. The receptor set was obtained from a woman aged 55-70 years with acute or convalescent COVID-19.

CDR3 bases: TGTGCCAGCAGGCGAGATGGGACAGAGAACACCTTC. Protein sequence: CASRRDGTENTF. The chain recombines TRBV12-3 or TRBV12-4 with TRBJ1-2; the match to TRBD1 covers 7 bases. V lost 6 bases and J lost 12; bases outside the gene matches: 10. The CDR3 loop spans 12 amino acids.

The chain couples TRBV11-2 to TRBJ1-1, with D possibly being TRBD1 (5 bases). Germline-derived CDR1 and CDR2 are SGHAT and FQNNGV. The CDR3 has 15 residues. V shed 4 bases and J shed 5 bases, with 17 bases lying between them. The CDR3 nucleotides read TGTGCCAGCAGCTCCTCAGGTAGGGGCCGAACTGAAGCTTTCTTT. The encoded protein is CASSSSGRGRTEAFF.

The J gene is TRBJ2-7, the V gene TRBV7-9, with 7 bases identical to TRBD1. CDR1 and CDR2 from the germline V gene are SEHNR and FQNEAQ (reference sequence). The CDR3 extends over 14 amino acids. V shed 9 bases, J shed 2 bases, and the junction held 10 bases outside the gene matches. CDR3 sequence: CASSQTGTPYEQYV. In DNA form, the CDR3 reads TGTGCCAGTAGCCAGACAGGGACCCCCTACGAGCAGTACGTC.

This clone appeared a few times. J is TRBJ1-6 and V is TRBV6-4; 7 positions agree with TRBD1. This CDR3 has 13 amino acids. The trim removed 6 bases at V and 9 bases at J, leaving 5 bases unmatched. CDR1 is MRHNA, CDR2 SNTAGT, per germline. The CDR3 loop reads CASRQGIGSPLHF. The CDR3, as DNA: TGTGCCAGCAGACAGGGGATAGGTTCACCCCTCCACTTT.

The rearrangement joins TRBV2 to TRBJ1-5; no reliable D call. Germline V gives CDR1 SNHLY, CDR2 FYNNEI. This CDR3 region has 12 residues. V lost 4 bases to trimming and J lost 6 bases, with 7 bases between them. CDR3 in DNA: TGTGCCAGCAGTGGCCGCGGTCAGCCCCAGCATTTT. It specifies CASSGRGQPQHF.

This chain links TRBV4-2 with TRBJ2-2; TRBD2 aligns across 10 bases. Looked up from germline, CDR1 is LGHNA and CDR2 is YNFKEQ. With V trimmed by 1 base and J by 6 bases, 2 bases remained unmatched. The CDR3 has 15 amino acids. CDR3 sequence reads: CASSQAAGGPGELFF. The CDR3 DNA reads TGTGCCAGCAGCCAAGCAGCGGGAGGGCCCGGGGAGCTGTTTTTT.

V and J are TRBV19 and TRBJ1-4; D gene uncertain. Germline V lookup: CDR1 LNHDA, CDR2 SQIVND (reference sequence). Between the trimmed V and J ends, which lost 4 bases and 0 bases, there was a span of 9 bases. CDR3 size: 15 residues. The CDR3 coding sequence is TGTGCCAGTAGTACTGACCGGGCAACTAATGAAAAACTGTTTTTT. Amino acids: CASSTDRATNEKLFF. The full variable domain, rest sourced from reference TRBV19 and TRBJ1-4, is DGGITQSPKYLFRKEGQNVTLSCEQNLNHDAMYWYRQDPGQGLRLIYYSQIVNDFQKGDIAEGYSVSREKKESFPLTVTSAQKNPTAFYLCASSTDRATNEKLFFGSGTQLSVL.

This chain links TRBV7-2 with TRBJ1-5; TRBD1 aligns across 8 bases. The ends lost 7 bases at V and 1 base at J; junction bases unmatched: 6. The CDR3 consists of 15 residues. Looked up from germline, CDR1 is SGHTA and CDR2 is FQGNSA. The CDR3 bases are TGTGCCAGCACCGCGGACAGGGCCAGCAATCAGCCCCAGCATTTT. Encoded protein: CASTADRASNQPQHF.